These 27 T cell receptor beta chains were sequenced from one sample in a study of cytomegalovirus exposure and HLA in healthy donors. Vbeta (60) and Jbeta (13) primers were used in the PCR. The assay was immunoSEQ multiplex PCR, and TCRdb's table has in-frame clones only and misses some. The sample consists of fewer than 250,000 clones, over 70% of them appearing once. Input material: PBMCs. The receptors were sampled from a woman between 18 and 30 years old in good health and CMV-seronegative.

The chain has TRBV7-2 and TRBJ2-3; no reliable D call. V was trimmed by 3 bases and J by 4 bases, leaving 11 bases between them. The germline gives CDR1 SGHTA, CDR2 FQGNSA. This CDR3 spans 14 amino acids. CDR3 sequence: CASSFPSVADTQYF. The CDR3 DNA reads as TGTGCCAGCAGCTTCCCCAGCGTTGCAGATACGCAGTATTTT.

On this clone itself: Other nucleotide sequences from this sample produce the same CDR3. This CDR3 reads CASARGTAKNSPLHF. In nucleotides, the CDR3 is TGTGCCAGTGCCCGTGGGACAGCTAAAAATTCACCCCTCCACTTT. The chain carries TRBV6-5 and TRBJ1-6; 7 positions match TRBD1. The CDR3 sequence is 15 residues long. Germline loops: CDR1 MNHEY, CDR2 SVGAGI. After removal of 9 bases from V and 7 bases from J, the junction contained 12 bases not matched to a gene.

This chain uses TRBV30 with TRBJ1-2, with D unclear. This CDR3 has 15 amino acids. Per the germline V gene, CDR1 is GTSNPN and CDR2 is SVGIG (reference sequence). V was clipped by 2 bases and J by 2 bases, with 15 bases between them. The CDR3 protein is CAWSSSSNRNYGYTF. The DNA for the CDR3 is TGTGCCTGGAGTTCATCTTCGAACCGGAACTATGGCTACACCTTC.

This clone was picked up one time. The chain combines TRBV30 with TRBJ1-1, with a possible D match to TRBD1 (5 bases). The CDR3 totals 13 residues. Germline CDR1 reads GTSNPN; CDR2 reads SVGIG (reference sequence). V lost 0 bases, J lost 4 bases, and 9 bases lay in between. The chain's CDR3 is CAWSVRGITEAFF. For the CDR3, the DNA is TGTGCCTGGAGTGTACGGGGGATCACTGAAGCTTTCTTT.

The V call is TRBV5-4, the J call TRBJ1-2; 8 nucleotides line up with TRBD1. Germline V gene data show CDR1 as SGHNT and CDR2 as YYREEE (reference sequence). J gave up 2 bases and V 3 bases, and 6 bases lay outside the gene matches. The CDR3 has 15 amino acids. The CDR3 region is CASSYSRTGNYGYTF. Here the CDR3 DNA reads TGTGCCAGCAGCTATTCCCGGACAGGGAACTATGGCTACACCTTC. Drawing the rest from reference TRBV5-4 and TRBJ1-2, the complete variable domain is ETGVTQSPTHLIKTRGQQVTLRCSSQSGHNTVSWYQQALGQGPQFIFQYYREEENGRGNFPPRFSGLQFPNYSSELNVNALELDDSALYLCASSYSRTGNYGYTFGSGTRLTVV.

The chain combines TRBV7-9 with TRBJ1-3, with 9 bases identical to TRBD1. Trimming removed 7 bases from V and 0 bases from J; junction bases left unmatched: 10. The length of the CDR3 is 17 residues. Germline CDR1 is SEHNR and CDR2 is FQNEAQ (reference sequence). The CDR3, as DNA: TGTGCCAGCAACAGGGGGCTTGGAACGGACTCTGGAAACACCATATATTTT. It yields the protein CASNRGLGTDSGNTIYF.

This clone was recorded a few times. The gene calls are TRBV6-5 and TRBJ2-2; 7 nucleotides agree with TRBD2. With 0 bases clipped from V and 3 bases from J, the junction kept 4 bases outside the gene matches. Germline loops: CDR1 MNHEY, CDR2 SVGAGI. The CDR3 spans 16 residues. The CDR3 DNA sequence: TGTGCCAGCAGTTACTCGAGAGGGAGGGACACCGGGGAGCTGTTTTTT. It translates to CASSYSRGRDTGELFF.

This clone was seen more than once but under ten times. This rearrangement joins TRBV6-5 to TRBJ2-7, with TRBD1 matching 8 bases. V lost 6 bases and J lost 2; bases outside the gene matches: 9. Germline assignment: CDR1 MNHEY and CDR2 SVGAGI. CDR3 length: 15 amino acids. The CDR3 nucleotides read TGTGCCAGCAGCCGACAAAGACAGGGGACCTACGAGCAGTACTTC. Its translation is CASSRQRQGTYEQYF.

The chain joins TRBV6-5 to TRBJ1-2; D is unresolved. This CDR3 contains 12 residues. From germline, CDR1 is MNHEY and CDR2 SVGAGI. V was shortened by 5 bases and J by 2 bases, with 6 bases between the two germline ends. Here the CDR3 DNA reads TGTGCCAGCAGTGAACAGAACTATGGCTACACCTTC. As protein: CASSEQNYGYTF.

The V call is TRBV27, the J call TRBJ2-5; unclear D gene. Germline-derived CDR1 and CDR2 are MNHEY and SMNVEV (reference sequence). This CDR3 is 15 amino acids long. V was cut by 2 bases and J by 2 bases, with 12 bases left in between. CDR3 nucleotide sequence: TGTGCCAGCAGTTTAGTTTCCCATGCGCAAGAGACCCAGTACTTC. Encoded protein: CASSLVSHAQETQYF.

The sample holds a few counts of this clone. CDR3 nucleotide sequence: TGTGCCAGCACTTTACTAGCGGCCTCTTACAATGAGCAGTTCTTC. This translates into CASTLLAASYNEQFF. The rearrangement uses TRBV6-6 and TRBJ2-1, with TRBD2 identical over 8 bases. In germline, CDR1 is MNHNY, CDR2 SVGAGI (reference sequence). V shed 7 bases, J shed 4 bases, and the junction held 9 bases outside the gene matches. This CDR3 region has 15 residues.

J is TRBJ1-2 and V is TRBV30, with TRBD1 as a possible D gene (5 bases). Per the germline V gene, CDR1 is GTSNPN and CDR2 is SVGIG (reference sequence). The CDR3 has 15 amino acids. V shed 0 bases and J shed 3 bases, with 14 bases lying between them. CDR3 DNA: TGTGCCTGGAGTGTTCTGGGGCGCCCGGACTATGGCTACACCTTC. As protein: CAWSVLGRPDYGYTF.

The chain employs TRBV6-1 and TRBJ1-4, with a weak D call TRBD1 (6 bases). Trimming pared 4 bases from V and 5 bases from J, leaving 11 bases between. This CDR3 has 14 residues. The germline gives CDR1 MNHNS, CDR2 SASEGT. The CDR3 DNA is TGTGCCAGCAGTGTAACAGGGTTGAATGAAAAACTGTTTTTT. Translated: CASSVTGLNEKLFF.

This chain connects TRBV27 to TRBJ2-5, with D tentatively TRBD2 (6 bases). This CDR3 is built from 15 residues. V was shortened by 0 bases and J by 7 bases, with 15 bases between the two germline ends. The germline V gene encodes CDR1 MNHEY and CDR2 SMNVEV (reference sequence). The DNA of the CDR3 is TGTGCCAGCAGTTTATCTATGGGGATGCGGGGGACCCAGTACTTC. Residues: CASSLSMGMRGTQYF.

This chain uses TRBV28 with TRBJ2-7, with TRBD1 as a possible D gene (6 bases). This CDR3 is 12 amino acids long. Germline values: CDR1 MDHEN, CDR2 SYDVKM. Trimming removed 3 bases from V and 5 bases from J, with 8 bases in between. CDR3 loop: CASSFRTDEQYF. In DNA form, the CDR3 reads TGTGCCAGCAGTTTTAGGACAGACGAGCAGTACTTC.

This chain joins TRBV5-6 and TRBJ1-1, with D uncertain. Trimming took 6 bases from V and 0 from J, leaving 9 bases between them. This CDR3 contains 13 residues. From germline, CDR1 is SGHDT and CDR2 YYEEEE. The CDR3 DNA reads as TGTGCCAGCACCGCCGACTTGAACACTGAAGCTTTCTTT. This gives the protein CASTADLNTEAFF.

The chain employs TRBV2 and TRBJ1-1; 8 nucleotides align to TRBD1. Germline-derived CDR1 and CDR2 are SNHLY and FYNNEI. The CDR3 has 14 amino acids. Trimming took 2 bases from V and 4 from J; bases not matched to a gene: 3. CDR3 nucleotides: TGTGCCAGCAGTGAACGGACAGGGACCACTGAAGCTTTCTTT. The encoded protein is CASSERTGTTEAFF. The complete variable domain, with remaining parts taken from reference TRBV2 and TRBJ1-1, reads EPEVTQTPSHQVTQMGQEVILRCVPISNHLYFYWYRQILGQKVEFLVSFYNNEISEKSEIFDDQFSVERPDGSNFTLKIRSTKLEDSAMYFCASSERTGTTEAFFGQGTRLTVV.

This clone came up once. J is TRBJ2-3 and V is TRBV6-6; 9 nucleotides line up with TRBD2. Per germline, CDR1 MNHNY and CDR2 SVGAGI (reference sequence). V was clipped by 5 bases and J by 2 bases; unmatched bases: 8. This CDR3 comprises 16 residues. The chain's CDR3 is CASSPPLAGITDTQYF. The CDR3 bases are TGTGCCAGCAGTCCCCCTCTAGCGGGAATCACAGATACGCAGTATTTT.

Only a few counts were recorded for this clone. This rearrangement joins TRBV30 to TRBJ1-3; no clear D gene. V was cut by 1 base and J by 4 bases, with 14 bases left in between. This CDR3 has 15 amino acids. Per germline, CDR1 GTSNPN and CDR2 SVGIG (reference sequence). CDR3 sequence (DNA): TGTGCCTGGAGTGAAAACAGTCTTGCGGGAAACACCATATATTTT. Protein: CAWSENSLAGNTIYF.

This chain connects TRBV5-1 to TRBJ2-7, with TRBD2 matching 8 bases. V gave up 4 bases and J gave up 2 bases; unmatched junction bases: 8. Germline CDR1 SGHRS, CDR2 YFSETQ. This CDR3 comprises 15 residues. This chain's CDR3 is CASSPELAEAYEQYF. DNA of the CDR3: TGCGCCAGCAGCCCAGAACTAGCGGAGGCCTACGAGCAGTACTTC.

The chain has TRBV27 and TRBJ1-1; tentatively, D is TRBD1 (6 bases). Germline CDR1 MNHEY, CDR2 SMNVEV (reference sequence). This CDR3 is built from 15 residues. V shed 2 bases and J shed 3 bases, with 13 bases lying between them. DNA of the CDR3: TGTGCCAGCAGTTTAGTTCGGGACACTTACACTGAAGCTTTCTTT. It is translated as CASSLVRDTYTEAFF.

The gene calls are TRBV27 and TRBJ2-5; 9 bases are shared with TRBD2. Per germline, CDR1 MNHEY and CDR2 SMNVEV (reference sequence). CDR3 length equals 15 residues. The V and J ends lost 6 bases and 5 bases, in that order; junction bases with no gene match: 10. This CDR3 reads CASRIGTSFRETQYF. CDR3 DNA: TGTGCCAGCAGGATTGGGACTAGCTTTAGGGAGACCCAGTACTTC.

The chain carries TRBV30 and TRBJ1-1, with 11 positions matching TRBD1. The germline CDR1 and CDR2 sequences are GTSNPN and SVGIG (reference sequence). This CDR3 comprises 13 residues. V lost 4 bases and J lost 4; bases outside the gene matches: 2. In nucleotides, the CDR3 is TGTGCCTGGAAAGGGACAGGGGGCACTGAAGCTTTCTTT. Translation gives CAWKGTGGTEAFF.

This chain connects TRBV6-5 to TRBJ1-6; D possibly corresponds to TRBD1 (5 bases). Deletions cut 0 bases from V and 7 bases from J, with 10 bases between. CDR3 length: 15 amino acids. Germline V CDR1 and CDR2: MNHEY, SVGAGI. CDR3 nucleotide sequence: TGTGCCAGCAGTTACTCGCGGGACGTCAATTCACCCCTCCACTTT. This encodes CASSYSRDVNSPLHF.

The V gene is TRBV5-4, the J gene TRBJ2-1, with 7 nucleotides matching TRBD2. V shed 5 bases, J shed 3 bases, and the junction held 8 bases outside the gene matches. This CDR3 has 15 residues. From germline, CDR1 is SGHNT and CDR2 YYREEE (reference sequence). DNA for the CDR3: TGTGCCAGCAGAACCCCCGGACTAGGCTACAATGAGCAGTTCTTC. Protein product: CASRTPGLGYNEQFF.

The chain joins TRBV11-3 to TRBJ1-1; the match to TRBD1 covers 7 bases. CDR1 is SGHNT and CDR2 is YENEEA in the germline V gene. The trim removed 5 bases at V and 1 base at J, leaving 7 bases unmatched. The CDR3 sequence is 15 residues long. The CDR3 protein is CASSGPAGGNTEAFF. The CDR3 bases are TGTGCCAGCAGCGGTCCGGCAGGGGGGAACACTGAAGCTTTCTTT.

The V call is TRBV28, the J call TRBJ1-2; 10 bases line up with TRBD1. The V segment lost 10 bases and the J segment 2 bases; nucleotides outside the gene matches: 4. Germline CDR1 reads MDHEN; CDR2 reads SYDVKM. CDR3 length equals 13 residues. Written as DNA, the CDR3 is TGTGCCACCACGACAGGGGGCAACTATGGCTACACCTTC. It translates to CATTTGGNYGYTF.